The entry that follows covers one T cell receptor (beta chain) sequence. Its antigen is unknown. The data are from a study of post-analysis software for immune sequencing data. Included in the TCR beta cDNA libraries were unique molecular identifiers. TCRdb redid the calling of the PCR reads with MiXCR, one entry per CDR3 protein. Of 150,000 to 200,000 distinct CDR3 sequences listed, around 28% are singletons. Study results and limitations: When patients were compared with controls, about 5 TRBV segments were more frequent, TRBV5-6, TRBV5-1 and TRBV20-1 among them.

CDR3 size: 15 residues. The V end was cut by 8 bases, the J end by 5 bases, with 18 bases between. Germline values: CDR1 LNHDA, CDR2 SQIVND (reference sequence). The sequenced sample was blood. This sequence joins TRBV19 and TRBJ2-2; weak D call: TRBD2 (6 bases). The sequence was obtained from a girl aged 10-17 years with multiple sclerosis. The DNA of the CDR3 is TGTGCCAGTTCCACCGGCGGGGCCACAACCGGGGAGCTGTTTTTT. It specifies CASSTGGATTGELFF.